This T cell receptor (beta chain) comes out of a study of radiation and T cells in renal cell carcinoma (dated by TCRdb to between 2020 and 2021). Study-level background: In total, approximately 55 samples, comprising 26 tumors and roughly 27 peripheral blood samples, were subjected to TCR beta sequencing. The last blood draw occurred 4 weeks after radiation, at the same time as nephrectomy. In the approximately 53 samples combined, 4 million to 5 million unique CDR3 nucleotide sequences were found, encoding roughly 2,500,000 unique CDR3 amino acid sequences.

Note on this clone: There is no known antigen for this receptor. Qualities for individual bases were not recorded, and no much larger clone is one base off.

The CDR3 contains 16 residues, cysteine and phenylalanine counted. Only the CDR3 portion is preserved as DNA: 48 bases, with reading frame beginning at the first base. The junction carries 10 bases between V and J, which are trimmed by 1 base and 0 bases respectively. The germline V gene yields MGHRA for CDR1 and YSYEKL for CDR2. Beyond this particular receptor, the publication reports: In blood, the top tumor clonotypes increased from baseline to 2 weeks after radiation and then shrank by 4 weeks, which suggests a temporary expansion of tumor-resident clones. Tracking of blood repertoire dynamics stopped at approximately four weeks after treatment, with no follow-up past that point. The single-armed trial design could not address effects of radiation dose or scheduling on the TCR repertoire. Because pretreatment tumor biopsies were not available, the baseline intratumoral presence of clonotypes could not be determined.

The immunoSEQ kit was used, according to the manufacturer's recommendations, to generate TCR beta libraries from genomic DNA. For library preparation, a first multiplex PCR was performed with proprietary primers, followed by a second PCR in which unique barcodes were added, and bead cleanups were performed after each round. Each sample batch included a kit-provided positive control reaction and a negative control reaction. The final libraries were assessed on an Agilent 4200 TapeStation D1000 ScreenTape, pooled by volume, and quantified by qPCR. Sequencing ran on an Illumina NextSeq500 with a MidOutput 150-cycle cartridge, using 156 Read1 and 15 Index1 cycles with kit custom primers. The pooled library was loaded at roughly 1 pM, with a roughly 18% PhiX control spiked in. The authors' pipeline ran thus. The vendor-processed data were analyzed in R, and a clonotype was defined as all T cells that share the same CDR3 nucleotide sequence. In the clone abundance analyses, frequencies were normalized to the 10,000 most abundant clones in each sample. Before analysis, public T cell clones were removed, and these numbered fewer than six per sample on average. An abundance difference of at least 32-fold between compartments was the criterion for calling clonotypes tumor-enriched or baseline blood-enriched. A beta-binomial differential abundance model was applied to find clonotypes that expanded or contracted between blood time points. Tumor-blood repertoire similarity was measured with the Baroni-Urbani and Buser coefficient, and group comparisons used two-tailed Wilcoxon tests in R. Sourced from immuneACCESS, this table was stored by TCRdb with only in-frame sequences that have V and J called. A share of the clones is absent; for the studies checked, an unresolved V gene accounts for under half, and the remainder has no known explanation. V and J calls and clone size are copied from that table; D and trimming were computed from the DNA. The sample has around 74,000 clones on record, roughly 80% of them singletons. The top ten hold about 2.4% of the sample.

The sample's time point label, decoded: blood 4 weeks post-SBRT, at nephrectomy. The treatment or condition label for this specimen denotes: 15 Gy SBRT to primary tumor, nephrectomy 4 weeks later. The samples were drawn from a clinical trial, where primary renal cell carcinomas were treated with 15 Gy of stereotactic body radiation therapy and then removed by nephrectomy 4 weeks afterward. To follow tumor-enriched clonotypes, serial peripheral blood was collected from radiation-treated patients at baseline and at 2 weeks and 4 weeks after SBRT. All patients had renal cell carcinoma with clear cell pathology. The QIAamp DNA Blood Mini Kit (Qiagen) was used to prepare genomic DNA for TCR sequencing. The analyses included only samples that passed all quality control checks.

Recombination connected TRBV4-1 to TRBJ2-1; no confident D gene assignment can be made. Sequencing was performed on blood, taken from a patient whose treatment included radiotherapy and nephrectomy. The sequence derives from a woman aged 55-75 years with renal cell carcinoma. The bases read TGCGCCAGCAGCCAAGGGGGTTTACCCTCCTACAATGAGCAGTTCTTC. Its protein reads: CASSQGGLPSYNEQFF.